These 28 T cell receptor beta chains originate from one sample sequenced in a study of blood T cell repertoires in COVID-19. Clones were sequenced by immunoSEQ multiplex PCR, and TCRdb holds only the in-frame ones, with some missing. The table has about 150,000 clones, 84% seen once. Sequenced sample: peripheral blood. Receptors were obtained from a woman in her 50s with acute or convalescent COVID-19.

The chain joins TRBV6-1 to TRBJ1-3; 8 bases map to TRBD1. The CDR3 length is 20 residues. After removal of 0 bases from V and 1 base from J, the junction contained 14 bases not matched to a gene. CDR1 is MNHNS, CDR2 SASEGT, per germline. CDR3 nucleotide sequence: TGTGCCAGCAGTGAAGCGGGGGTCGGGACAGGAGATTCATCTGGAAACACCATATATTTT. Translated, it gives CASSEAGVGTGDSSGNTIYF.

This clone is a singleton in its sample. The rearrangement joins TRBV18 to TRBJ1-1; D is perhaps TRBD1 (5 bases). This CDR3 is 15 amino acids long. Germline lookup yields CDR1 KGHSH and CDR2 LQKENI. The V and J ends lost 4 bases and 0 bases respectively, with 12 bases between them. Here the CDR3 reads CASSLAGPMNTEAFF. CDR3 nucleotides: TGTGCCAGCTCACTCGCAGGGCCCATGAACACTGAAGCTTTCTTT.

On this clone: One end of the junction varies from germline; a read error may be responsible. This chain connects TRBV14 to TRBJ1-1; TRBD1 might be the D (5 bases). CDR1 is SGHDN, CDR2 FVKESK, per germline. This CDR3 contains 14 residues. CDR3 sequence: CASSQGGGNRALTF. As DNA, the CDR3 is TGTGCCAGCAGCCAAGGCGGGGGGAATAGGGCTTTGACGTTT.

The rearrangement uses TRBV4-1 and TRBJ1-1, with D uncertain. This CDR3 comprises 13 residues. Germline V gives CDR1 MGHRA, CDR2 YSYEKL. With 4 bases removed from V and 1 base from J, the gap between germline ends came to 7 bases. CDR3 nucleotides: TGCGCCAGCAGCCGTCTGCGGAACACTGAAGCTTTCTTT. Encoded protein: CASSRLRNTEAFF.

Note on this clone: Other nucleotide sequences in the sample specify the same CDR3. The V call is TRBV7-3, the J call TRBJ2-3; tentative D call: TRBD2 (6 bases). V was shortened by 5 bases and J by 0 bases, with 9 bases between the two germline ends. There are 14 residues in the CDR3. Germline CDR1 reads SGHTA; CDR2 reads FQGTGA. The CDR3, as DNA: TGTGCCAGCAGCGCCGGGGGAAGCACAGATACGCAGTATTTT. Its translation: CASSAGGSTDTQYF. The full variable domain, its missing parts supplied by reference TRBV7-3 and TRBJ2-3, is GAGVSQTPSNKVTEKGKYVELRCDPISGHTALYWYRQSLGQGPEFLIYFQGTGAADDSGLPNDRFFAVRPEGSVSTLKIQRTERGDSAVYLCASSAGGSTDTQYFGPGTRLTVL.

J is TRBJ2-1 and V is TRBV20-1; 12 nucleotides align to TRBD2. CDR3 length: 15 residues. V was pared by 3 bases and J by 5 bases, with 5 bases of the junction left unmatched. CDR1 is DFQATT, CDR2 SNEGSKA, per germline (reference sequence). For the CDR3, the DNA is TGCAGTGCTAGTAAGACTAGCGGGAGAGACAATGAGCAGTTCTTC. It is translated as CSASKTSGRDNEQFF.

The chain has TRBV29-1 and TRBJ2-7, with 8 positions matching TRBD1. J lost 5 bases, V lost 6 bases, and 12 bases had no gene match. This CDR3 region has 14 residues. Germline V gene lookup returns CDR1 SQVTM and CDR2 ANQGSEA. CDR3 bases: TGCAGCGTCGAAAAGGACAGGGTAGGGCACGAGCAGTACTTC. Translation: CSVEKDRVGHEQYF.

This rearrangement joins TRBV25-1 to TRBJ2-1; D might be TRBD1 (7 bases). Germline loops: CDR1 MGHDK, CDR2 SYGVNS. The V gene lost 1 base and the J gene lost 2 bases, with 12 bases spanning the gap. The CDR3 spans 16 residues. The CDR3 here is CASSESSGGPYNEQFF. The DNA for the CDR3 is TGTGCCAGCAGTGAATCGTCAGGGGGGCCCTACAATGAGCAGTTCTTC.

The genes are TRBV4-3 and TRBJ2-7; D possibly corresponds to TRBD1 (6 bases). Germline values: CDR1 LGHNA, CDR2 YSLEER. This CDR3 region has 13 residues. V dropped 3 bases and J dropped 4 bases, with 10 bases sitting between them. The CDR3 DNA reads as TGCGCCAGCAGCCAGAACAGGGTTTACGAGCAGTACTTC. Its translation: CASSQNRVYEQYF.

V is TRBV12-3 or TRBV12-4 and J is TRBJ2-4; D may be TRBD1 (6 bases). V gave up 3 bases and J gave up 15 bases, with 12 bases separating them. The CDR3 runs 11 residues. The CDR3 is CASSFDRIWYF. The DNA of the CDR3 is TGTGCCAGCAGTTTTGACAGGATTTGGTACTTC.

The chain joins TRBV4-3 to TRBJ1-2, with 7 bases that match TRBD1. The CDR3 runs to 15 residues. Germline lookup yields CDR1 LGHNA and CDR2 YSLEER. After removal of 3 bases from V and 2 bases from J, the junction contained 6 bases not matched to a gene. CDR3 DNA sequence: TGCGCCAGCAGCCAGCGCCTACAGGGGAACTATGGCTACACCTTC. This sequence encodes CASSQRLQGNYGYTF.

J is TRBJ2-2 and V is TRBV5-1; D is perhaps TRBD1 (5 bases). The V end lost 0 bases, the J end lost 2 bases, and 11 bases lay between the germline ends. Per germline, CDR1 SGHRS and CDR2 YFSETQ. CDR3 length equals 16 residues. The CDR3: CASSLAARGNTGELFF. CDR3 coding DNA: TGCGCCAGCAGCTTGGCCGCTAGGGGTAACACCGGGGAGCTGTTTTTT.

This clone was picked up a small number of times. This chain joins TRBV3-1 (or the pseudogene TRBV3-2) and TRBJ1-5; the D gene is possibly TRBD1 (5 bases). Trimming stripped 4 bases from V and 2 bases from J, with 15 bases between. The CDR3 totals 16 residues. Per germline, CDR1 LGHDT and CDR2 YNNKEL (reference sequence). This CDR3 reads CASSPRGQSRNQPQHF. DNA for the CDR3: TGTGCCAGCAGCCCAAGGGGTCAGAGCCGCAATCAGCCCCAGCATTTT.

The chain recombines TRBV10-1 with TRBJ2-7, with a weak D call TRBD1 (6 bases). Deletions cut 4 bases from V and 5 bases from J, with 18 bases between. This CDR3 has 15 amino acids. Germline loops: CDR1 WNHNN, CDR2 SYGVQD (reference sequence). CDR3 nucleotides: TGCGCCAGCAGTGTATCAGGGGCGCATGGGGACGAGCAGTACTTC. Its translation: CASSVSGAHGDEQYF.

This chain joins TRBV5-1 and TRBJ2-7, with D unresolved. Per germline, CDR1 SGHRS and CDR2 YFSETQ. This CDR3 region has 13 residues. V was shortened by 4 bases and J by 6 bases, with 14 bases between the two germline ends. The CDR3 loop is CASSPPSNGEQYF. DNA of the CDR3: TGCGCCAGCAGCCCCCCTTCCAACGGCGAGCAGTACTTC.

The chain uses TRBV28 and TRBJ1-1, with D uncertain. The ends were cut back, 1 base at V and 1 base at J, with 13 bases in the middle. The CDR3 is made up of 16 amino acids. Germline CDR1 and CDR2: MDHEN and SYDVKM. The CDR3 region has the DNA TGTGCCAGCAGTTTATACGGAGGGCGCGGGAACACTGAAGCTTTCTTT. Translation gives CASSLYGGRGNTEAFF.

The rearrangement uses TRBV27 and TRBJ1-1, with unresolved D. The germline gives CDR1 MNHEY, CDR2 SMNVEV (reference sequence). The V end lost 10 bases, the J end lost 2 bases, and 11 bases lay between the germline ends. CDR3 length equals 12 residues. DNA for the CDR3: TGTGCCACCTTAGACATAAACACTGAAGCTTTCTTT. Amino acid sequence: CATLDINTEAFF.

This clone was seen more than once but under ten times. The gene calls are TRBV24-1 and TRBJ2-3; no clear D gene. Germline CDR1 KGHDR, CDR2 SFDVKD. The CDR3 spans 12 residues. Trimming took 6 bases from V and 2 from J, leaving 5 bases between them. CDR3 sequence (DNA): TGTGCCACCAGTTCCTCCACAGATACGCAGTATTTT. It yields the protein CATSSSTDTQYF.

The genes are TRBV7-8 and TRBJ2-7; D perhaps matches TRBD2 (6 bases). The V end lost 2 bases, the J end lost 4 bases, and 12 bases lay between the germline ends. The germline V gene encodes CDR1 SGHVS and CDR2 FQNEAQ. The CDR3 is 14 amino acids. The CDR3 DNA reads TGTGCCAGCAGCTTATTTGGGGGGAGGTACGAGCAGTACTTC. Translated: CASSLFGGRYEQYF.

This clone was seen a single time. CDR3 region: CASSQGQGRPNTEAFF. The DNA of the CDR3 is TGCGCCAGCAGCCAGGGACAGGGACGGCCTAACACTGAAGCTTTCTTT. The chain joins TRBV4-3 to TRBJ1-1, with TRBD1 matching 9 bases. The CDR3 totals 16 residues. After removal of 3 bases from V and 2 bases from J, the junction contained 7 bases not matched to a gene. CDR1 is LGHNA and CDR2 is YSLEER in the germline V gene.

In DNA form, the CDR3 reads TGTGCCAGCAGCGTAGGAGGGGGCTGGACTGAAGCTTTCTTT. This translates into CASSVGGGWTEAFF. This chain links TRBV9 with TRBJ1-1, with 7 bases identical to TRBD1. CDR3 length: 14 amino acids. CDR1 and CDR2 (germline): SGDLS, YYNGEE. J lost 5 bases, V lost 0 bases, and 4 bases had no gene match.

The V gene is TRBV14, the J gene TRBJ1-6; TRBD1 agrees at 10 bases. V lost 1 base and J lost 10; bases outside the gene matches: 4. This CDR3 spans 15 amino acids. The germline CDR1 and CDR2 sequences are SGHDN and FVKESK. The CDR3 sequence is CASSQVTGGRSPLHF. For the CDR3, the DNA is TGTGCCAGCAGCCAAGTGACAGGGGGCCGCTCACCCCTCCACTTT. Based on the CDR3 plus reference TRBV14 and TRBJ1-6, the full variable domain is EAGVTQFPSHSVIEKGQTVTLRCDPISGHDNLYWYRRVMGKEIKFLLHFVKESKQDESGMPNNRFLAERTGGTYSTLKVQPAELEDSGVYFCASSQVTGGRSPLHFGNGTRLTVT.

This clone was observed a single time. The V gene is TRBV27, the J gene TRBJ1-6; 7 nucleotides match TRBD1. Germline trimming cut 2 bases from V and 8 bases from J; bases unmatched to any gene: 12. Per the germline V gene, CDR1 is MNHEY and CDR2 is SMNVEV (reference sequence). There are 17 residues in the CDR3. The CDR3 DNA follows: TGTGCCAGCAGTTTAAGGGGGAGAGGGACAGTCTATTCACCCCTCCACTTT. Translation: CASSLRGRGTVYSPLHF.

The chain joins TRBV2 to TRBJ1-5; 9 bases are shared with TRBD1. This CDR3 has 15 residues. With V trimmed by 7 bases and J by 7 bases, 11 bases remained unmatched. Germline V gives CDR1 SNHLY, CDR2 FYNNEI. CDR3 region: CASTPGQGGDQPQHF. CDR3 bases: TGTGCCAGCACTCCGGGACAGGGAGGGGACCAGCCCCAGCATTTT. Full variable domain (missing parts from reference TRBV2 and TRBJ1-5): EPEVTQTPSHQVTQMGQEVILRCVPISNHLYFYWYRQILGQKVEFLVSFYNNEISEKSEIFDDQFSVERPDGSNFTLKIRSTKLEDSAMYFCASTPGQGGDQPQHFGDGTRLSIL.

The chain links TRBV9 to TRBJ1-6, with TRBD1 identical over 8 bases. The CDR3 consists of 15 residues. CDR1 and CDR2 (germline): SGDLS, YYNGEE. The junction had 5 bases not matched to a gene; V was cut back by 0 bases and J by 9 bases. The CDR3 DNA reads TGTGCCAGCAGCGTAGTCTCAGGGGGCAGTTCACCCCTCCACTTT. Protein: CASSVVSGGSSPLHF.

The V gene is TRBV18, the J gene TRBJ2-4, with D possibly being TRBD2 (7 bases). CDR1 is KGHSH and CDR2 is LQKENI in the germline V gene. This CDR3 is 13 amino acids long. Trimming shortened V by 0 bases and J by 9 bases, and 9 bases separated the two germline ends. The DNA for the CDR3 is TGTGCCAGCTCACCACCAGGGGGGGTCATTCAGTACTTC. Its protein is CASSPPGGVIQYF. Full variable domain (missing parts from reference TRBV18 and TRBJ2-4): NAGVMQNPRHLVRRRGQEARLRCSPMKGHSHVYWYRQLPEEGLKFMVYLQKENIIDESGMPKERFSAEFPKEGPSILRIQQVVRGDSAAYFCASSPPGGVIQYFGAGTRLSVL.

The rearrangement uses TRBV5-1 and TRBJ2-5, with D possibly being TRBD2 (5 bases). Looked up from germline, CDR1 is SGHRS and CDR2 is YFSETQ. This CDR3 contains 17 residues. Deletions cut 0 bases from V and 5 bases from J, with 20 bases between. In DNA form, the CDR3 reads TGCGCCAGCAGCTTGGTTATGAACGTGGGAGTCGGGGAGACCCAGTACTTC. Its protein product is CASSLVMNVGVGETQYF.

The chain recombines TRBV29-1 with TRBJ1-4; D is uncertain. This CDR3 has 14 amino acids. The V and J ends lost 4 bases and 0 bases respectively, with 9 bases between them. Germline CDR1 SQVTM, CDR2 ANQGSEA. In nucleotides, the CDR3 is TGCAGCGTTGGGGAGGCCGCAACTAATGAAAAACTGTTTTTT. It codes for CSVGEAATNEKLFF.